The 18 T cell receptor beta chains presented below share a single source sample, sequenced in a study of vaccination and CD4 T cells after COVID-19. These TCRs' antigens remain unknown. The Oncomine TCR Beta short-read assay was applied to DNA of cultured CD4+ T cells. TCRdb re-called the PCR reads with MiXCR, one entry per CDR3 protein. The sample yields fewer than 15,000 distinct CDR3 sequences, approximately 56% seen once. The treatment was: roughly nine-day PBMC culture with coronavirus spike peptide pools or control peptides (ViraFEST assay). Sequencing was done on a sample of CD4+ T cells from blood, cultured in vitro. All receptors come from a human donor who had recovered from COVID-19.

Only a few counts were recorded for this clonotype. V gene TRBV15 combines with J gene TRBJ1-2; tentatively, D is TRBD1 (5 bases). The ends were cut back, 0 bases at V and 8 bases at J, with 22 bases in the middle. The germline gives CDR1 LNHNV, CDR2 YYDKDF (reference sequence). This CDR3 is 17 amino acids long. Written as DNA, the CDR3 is TGTGCCACCAGCAGAGATCGGAGGGGCTGGACCTTCGGGGGCTACACCTTC. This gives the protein CATSRDRRGWTFGGYTF.

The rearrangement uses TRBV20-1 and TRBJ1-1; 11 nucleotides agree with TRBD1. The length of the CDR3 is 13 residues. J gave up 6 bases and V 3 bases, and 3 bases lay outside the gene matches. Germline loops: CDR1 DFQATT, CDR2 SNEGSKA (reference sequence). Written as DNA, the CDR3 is TGCAGTGCTAGTACGGGACAGGGGGCTGAAGCTTTCTTT. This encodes CSASTGQGAEAFF.

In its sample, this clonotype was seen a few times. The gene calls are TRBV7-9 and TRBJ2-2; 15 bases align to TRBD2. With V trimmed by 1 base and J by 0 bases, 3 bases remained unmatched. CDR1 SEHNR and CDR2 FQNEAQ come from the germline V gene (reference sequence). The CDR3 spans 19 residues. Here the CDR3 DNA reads TGTGCCAGCAGCTTAGGGACTAGCGGGAGGGCCCCGAACACCGGGGAGCTGTTTTTT. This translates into CASSLGTSGRAPNTGELFF.

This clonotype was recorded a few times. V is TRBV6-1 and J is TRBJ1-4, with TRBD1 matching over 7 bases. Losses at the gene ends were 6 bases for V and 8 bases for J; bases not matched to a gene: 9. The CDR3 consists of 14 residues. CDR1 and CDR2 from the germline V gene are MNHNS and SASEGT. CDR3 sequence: CASRDRDDKEKLFF. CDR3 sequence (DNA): TGTGCCAGCAGAGACAGGGATGATAAGGAAAAACTGTTTTTT.

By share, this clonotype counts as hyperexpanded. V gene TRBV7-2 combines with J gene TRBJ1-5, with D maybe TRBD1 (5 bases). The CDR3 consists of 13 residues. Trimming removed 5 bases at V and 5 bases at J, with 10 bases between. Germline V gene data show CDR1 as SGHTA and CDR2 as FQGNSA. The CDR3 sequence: CASSLYRYQPQHF. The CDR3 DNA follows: TGTGCCAGCAGCCTCTACAGGTATCAGCCCCAGCATTTT.

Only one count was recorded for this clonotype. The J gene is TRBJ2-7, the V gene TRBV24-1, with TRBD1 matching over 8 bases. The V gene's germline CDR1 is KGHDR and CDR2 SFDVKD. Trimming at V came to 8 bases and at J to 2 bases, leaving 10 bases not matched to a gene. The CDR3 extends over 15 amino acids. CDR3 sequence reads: CATNLPGQDPYEQYF. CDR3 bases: TGTGCCACCAACTTGCCGGGACAGGACCCCTACGAGCAGTACTTC.

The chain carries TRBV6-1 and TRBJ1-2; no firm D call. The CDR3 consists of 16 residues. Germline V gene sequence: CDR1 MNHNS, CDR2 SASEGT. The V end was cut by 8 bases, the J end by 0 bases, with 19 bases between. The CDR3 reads CASFSGRPLANYGYTF. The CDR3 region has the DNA TGTGCCAGCTTCTCAGGCAGGCCCCTAGCTAACTATGGCTACACCTTC.

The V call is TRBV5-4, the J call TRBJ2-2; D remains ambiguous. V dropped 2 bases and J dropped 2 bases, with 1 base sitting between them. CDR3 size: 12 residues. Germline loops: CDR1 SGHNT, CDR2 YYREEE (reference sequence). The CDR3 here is CASSFNTGELFF. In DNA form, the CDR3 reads TGTGCCAGCAGCTTTAACACCGGGGAGCTGTTTTTT.

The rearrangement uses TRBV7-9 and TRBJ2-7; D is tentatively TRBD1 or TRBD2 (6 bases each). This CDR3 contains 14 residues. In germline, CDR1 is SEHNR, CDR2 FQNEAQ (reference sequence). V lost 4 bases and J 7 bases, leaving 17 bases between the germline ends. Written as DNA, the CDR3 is TGTGCCAGCAGCTCGGGTCCGGGGGCGCGGGAGCAGTACTTC. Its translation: CASSSGPGAREQYF.

The CDR3 reads CASSQRGVGDSPLHF. The CDR3 nucleotides read TGTGCCAGCAGCCAAAGGGGAGTAGGGGATTCACCCCTCCACTTT. The chain combines TRBV12-3 or TRBV12-4 with TRBJ1-6, with TRBD1 as a possible D gene (5 bases). CDR3 length: 15 amino acids. Trimming cost V 6 bases and J 8 bases, with 17 bases left between them.

The DNA for the CDR3 is TGTGCCAGCGGGCAGAACTATGGCTACACCTTC. This codes for CASGQNYGYTF. The genes are TRBV28 and TRBJ1-2; D call uncertain. CDR3 length equals 11 residues. Germline V gene lookup returns CDR1 MDHEN and CDR2 SYDVKM. Trimming removed 8 bases from V and 2 bases from J, with 6 bases in between.

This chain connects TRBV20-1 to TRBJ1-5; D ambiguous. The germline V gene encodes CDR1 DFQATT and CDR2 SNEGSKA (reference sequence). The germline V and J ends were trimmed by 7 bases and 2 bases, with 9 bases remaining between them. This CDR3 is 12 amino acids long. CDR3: CSEEARNQPQHF. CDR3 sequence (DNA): TGCAGTGAGGAGGCACGCAATCAGCCCCAGCATTTT.

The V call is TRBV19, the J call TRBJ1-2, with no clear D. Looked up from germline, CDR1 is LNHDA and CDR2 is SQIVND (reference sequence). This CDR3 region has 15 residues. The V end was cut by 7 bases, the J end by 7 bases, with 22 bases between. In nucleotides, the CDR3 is TGTGCCAGTACCCAGGTGCCTGGGGTTGAGGGTGGCTACACCTTC. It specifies CASTQVPGVEGGYTF.

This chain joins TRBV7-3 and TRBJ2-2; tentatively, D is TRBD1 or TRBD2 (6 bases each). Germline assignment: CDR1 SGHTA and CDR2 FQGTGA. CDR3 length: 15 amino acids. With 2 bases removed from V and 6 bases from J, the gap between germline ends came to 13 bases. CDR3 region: CASSLGRGVAGELFF. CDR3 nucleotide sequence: TGTGCCAGCAGCTTAGGAAGGGGGGTTGCCGGGGAGCTGTTTTTT.

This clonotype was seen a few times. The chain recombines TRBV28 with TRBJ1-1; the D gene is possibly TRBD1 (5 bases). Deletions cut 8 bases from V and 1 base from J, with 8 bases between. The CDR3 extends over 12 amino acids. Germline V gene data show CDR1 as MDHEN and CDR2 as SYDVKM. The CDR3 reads CASLTANTEAFF. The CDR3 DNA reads TGTGCCAGCCTGACAGCGAACACTGAAGCTTTCTTT.

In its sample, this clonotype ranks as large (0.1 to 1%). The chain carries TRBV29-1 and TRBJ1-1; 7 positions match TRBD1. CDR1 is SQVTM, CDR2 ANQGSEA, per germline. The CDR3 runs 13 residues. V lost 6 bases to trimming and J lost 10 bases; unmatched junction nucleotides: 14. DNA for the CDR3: TGCAGCGTCGCCCCCTGGACAGGAACTCCAGCTTTCTTT. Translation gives CSVAPWTGTPAFF.

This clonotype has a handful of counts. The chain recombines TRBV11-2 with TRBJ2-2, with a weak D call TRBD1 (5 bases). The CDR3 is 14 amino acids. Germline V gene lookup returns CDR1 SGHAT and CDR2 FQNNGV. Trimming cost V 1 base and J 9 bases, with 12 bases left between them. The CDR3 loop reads CASSLGGSPRELFF. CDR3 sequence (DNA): TGTGCCAGCAGCTTAGGGGGCTCCCCAAGGGAGCTGTTTTTT.

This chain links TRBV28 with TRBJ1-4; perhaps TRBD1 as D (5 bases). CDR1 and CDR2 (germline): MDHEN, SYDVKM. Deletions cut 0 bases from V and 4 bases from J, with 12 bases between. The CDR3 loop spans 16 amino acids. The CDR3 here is CASSLWQGGDNEKLFF. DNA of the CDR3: TGTGCCAGCAGTTTATGGCAGGGAGGGGATAATGAAAAACTGTTTTTT.